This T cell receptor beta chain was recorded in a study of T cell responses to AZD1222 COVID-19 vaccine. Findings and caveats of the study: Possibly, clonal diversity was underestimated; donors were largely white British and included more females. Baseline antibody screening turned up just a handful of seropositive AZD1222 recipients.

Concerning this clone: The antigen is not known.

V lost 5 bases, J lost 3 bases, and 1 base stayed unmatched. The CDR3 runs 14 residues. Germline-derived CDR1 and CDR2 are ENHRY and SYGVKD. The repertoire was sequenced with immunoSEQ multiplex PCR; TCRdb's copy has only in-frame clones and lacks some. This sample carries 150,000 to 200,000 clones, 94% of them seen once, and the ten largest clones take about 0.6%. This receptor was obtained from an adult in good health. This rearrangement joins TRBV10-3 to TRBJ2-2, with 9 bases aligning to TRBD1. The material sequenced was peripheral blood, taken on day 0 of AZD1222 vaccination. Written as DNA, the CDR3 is TGTGCCATCAGTTGGACAGGGGACACCGGGGAGCTGTTTTTT. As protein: CAISWTGDTGELFF.